This T cell receptor (beta chain) emerged from a study of blood T cell repertoires in COVID-19. In the original analysis: For nucleated cells, counts were estimated from reference gene primer amplification. The protocol was immunoSEQ multiplex PCR, while the TCRdb copy is restricted to in-frame clones and leaves out a portion. V, J and clone size reflect that table, while D and trimming were determined from the DNA. The sample has 120,000 to 150,000 clones, 88% seen once. The sequenced sample was peripheral blood. The sequence derives from a human donor with COVID-19, enrolled during active disease. The donor label of this sample is uncertain.

CDR3 loop: CASRLYSGSNFDEQFF. The CDR3 DNA sequence: TGTGCCAGCAGACTTTATAGCGGGAGCAATTTCGATGAGCAGTTCTTC. This chain links TRBV7-2 with TRBJ2-1; TRBD2 matches 9 bases. Per the germline V gene, CDR1 is SGHTA and CDR2 is FQGNSA. The CDR3 has 16 amino acids. V shed 6 bases and J 8 bases; nucleotides not matched to a gene: 14.